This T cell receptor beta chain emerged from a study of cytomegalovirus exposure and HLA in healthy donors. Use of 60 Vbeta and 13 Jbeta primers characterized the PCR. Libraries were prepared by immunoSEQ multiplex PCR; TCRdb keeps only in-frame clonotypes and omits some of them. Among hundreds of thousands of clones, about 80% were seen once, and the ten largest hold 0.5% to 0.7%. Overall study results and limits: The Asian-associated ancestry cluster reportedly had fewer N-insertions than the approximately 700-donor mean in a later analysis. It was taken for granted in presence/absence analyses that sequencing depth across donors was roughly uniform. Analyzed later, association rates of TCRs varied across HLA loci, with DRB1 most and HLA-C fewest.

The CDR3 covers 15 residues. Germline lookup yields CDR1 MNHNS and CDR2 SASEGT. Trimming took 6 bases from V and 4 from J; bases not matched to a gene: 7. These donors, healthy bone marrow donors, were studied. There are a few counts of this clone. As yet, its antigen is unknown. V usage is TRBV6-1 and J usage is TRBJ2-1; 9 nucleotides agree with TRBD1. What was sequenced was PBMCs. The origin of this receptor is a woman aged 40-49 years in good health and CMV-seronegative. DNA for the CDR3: TGTGCCAGCAGAAGACCGGGACAGGGTTACAATGAGCAGTTCTTC. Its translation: CASRRPGQGYNEQFF.